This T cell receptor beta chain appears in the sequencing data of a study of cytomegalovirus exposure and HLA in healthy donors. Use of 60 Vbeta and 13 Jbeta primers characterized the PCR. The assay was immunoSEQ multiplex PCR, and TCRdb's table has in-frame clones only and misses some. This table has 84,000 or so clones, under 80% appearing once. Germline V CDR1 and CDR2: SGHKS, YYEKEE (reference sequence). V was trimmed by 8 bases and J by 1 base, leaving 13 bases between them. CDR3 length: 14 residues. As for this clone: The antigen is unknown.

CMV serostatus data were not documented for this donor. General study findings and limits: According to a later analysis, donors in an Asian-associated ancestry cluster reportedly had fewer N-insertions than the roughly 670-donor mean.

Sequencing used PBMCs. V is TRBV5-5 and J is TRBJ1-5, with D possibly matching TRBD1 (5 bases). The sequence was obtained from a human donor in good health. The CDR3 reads CASNTGVSNQPQHF. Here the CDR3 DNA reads TGTGCCAGTAATACGGGGGTGAGCAATCAGCCCCAGCATTTT. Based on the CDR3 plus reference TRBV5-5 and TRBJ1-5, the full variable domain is DAGVTQSPTHLIKTRGQQVTLRCSPISGHKSVSWYQQVLGQGPQFIFQYYEKEERGRGNFPDRFSARQFPNYSSELNVNALLLGDSALYLCASNTGVSNQPQHFGDGTRLSIL.